These 28 T cell receptor beta chains originate from one sample sequenced in a study of CD8+ T cells in alopecia areata. Once RNA had been extracted, it was reverse transcribed into cDNA to act as the sequencing template. The table came from immunoSEQ multiplex PCR; TCRdb's copy has only in-frame clones and leaves some out. In the table there are 100,000 to 150,000 clones, approximately 58% of which are singletons. The sample was CD4+ T cells sorted from blood, taken at week 0. The receptors were gathered from a human donor with alopecia areata.

The chain recombines TRBV4-1 with TRBJ1-5, with D unresolved. The CDR3 spans 15 residues. Germline CDR1 reads MGHRA; CDR2 reads YSYEKL. V was trimmed by 2 bases and J by 0 bases, leaving 8 bases between them. This CDR3 reads CASSQKLYSNQPQHF. CDR3 DNA: TGCGCCAGCAGCCAAAAACTGTATAGCAATCAGCCCCAGCATTTT.

This chain uses TRBV9 with TRBJ1-3; 8 bases agree with TRBD1. The J segment lost 4 bases and the V segment lost 0 bases, leaving 3 bases of the junction unmatched. The CDR3 contains 15 residues. The germline CDR1 and CDR2 sequences are SGDLS and YYNGEE. CDR3: CASSVDQGAGNTIYF. In DNA form, the CDR3 reads TGTGCCAGCAGCGTAGACCAGGGGGCCGGAAACACCATATATTTT.

This clone was seen a handful of times. The genes are TRBV7-2 and TRBJ2-5; D perhaps matches TRBD2 (5 bases). Trimming removed 1 base from V and 3 bases from J, with 21 bases in between. This CDR3 has 18 residues. In germline, CDR1 is SGHTA, CDR2 FQGNSA. For the CDR3, the DNA is TGTGCCAGCAGCTTAGGACCCCCTTTGGGCGGGCCAGAAGAGACCCAGTACTTC. Encoded protein: CASSLGPPLGGPEETQYF. Full variable domain (remainder filled in from reference TRBV7-2 and TRBJ2-5): GAGVSQSPSNKVTEKGKDVELRCDPISGHTALYWYRQSLGQGLEFLIYFQGNSAPDKSGLPSDRFSAERTGGSVSTLTIQRTQQEDSAVYLCASSLGPPLGGPEETQYFGPGTRLLVL.

V is TRBV2 and J is TRBJ1-2, with 7 positions matching TRBD1. Per the germline V gene, CDR1 is SNHLY and CDR2 is FYNNEI. The CDR3 contains 13 residues. The junction had 5 bases not matched to a gene; V was cut back by 6 bases and J by 4 bases. The CDR3 reads CASSGDRGYGYTF. CDR3 nucleotide sequence: TGTGCCAGCAGCGGGGACAGAGGCTATGGCTACACCTTC.

Comment on this clone: At one of its ends the junction is not consistent with the germline gene, which may arise from a read error. The chain has TRBV5-1 and TRBJ2-5, with 7 bases matching TRBD1. CDR3 length: 14 amino acids. The germline CDR1 and CDR2 sequences are SGHRS and YFSETQ. The CDR3 DNA reads TGCGCCAGCAGTTTGGGGACAGTCGAAGAGACCCAGTACTTC. Amino acids: CASSLGTVEETQYF. Together with reference TRBV5-1 and TRBJ2-5, the CDR3 gives the full variable domain: KAGVTQTPRYLIKTRGQQVTLSCSPISGHRSVSWYQQTPGQGLQFLFEYFSETQRNKGNFPGRFSGRQFSNSRSEMNVSTLELGDSALYLCASSLGTVEETQYFGPGTRLLVL.

The rearrangement links TRBV28 to TRBJ2-7; a possible D gene is TRBD2 (6 bases). The CDR3 sequence is 13 residues long. With 7 bases removed from V and 2 bases from J, the gap between germline ends came to 12 bases. In germline, CDR1 is MDHEN, CDR2 SYDVKM. CDR3 DNA: TGTGCCAGCACGGCTAGCGATACCTACGAGCAGTACTTC. Amino acids: CASTASDTYEQYF.

V gene TRBV6-6 combines with J gene TRBJ1-4, with TRBD1 identical over 10 bases. Germline values: CDR1 MNHNY, CDR2 SVGAGI (reference sequence). CDR3 length: 16 residues. V gave up 5 bases and J gave up 7 bases; unmatched junction bases: 10. CDR3 sequence reads: CASSRRQGAGSEKLFF. The CDR3 DNA reads as TGTGCCAGCAGTCGTCGACAGGGGGCTGGGAGTGAAAAACTGTTTTTT.

This clone turned up a few times. CDR3 in amino acids: CSAGTGFDSGNTIYF. DNA of the CDR3: TGCAGCGCCGGGACAGGCTTCGACTCTGGAAACACCATATATTTT. The rearrangement links TRBV29-1 to TRBJ1-3, with 8 positions matching TRBD1. In germline, CDR1 is SQVTM, CDR2 ANQGSEA. CDR3 length: 15 amino acids. Unmatched junction bases numbered 8, after V lost 7 bases and J lost 0 bases.

About this clone: Additional DNA sequences in this sample encode the identical CDR3. The chain uses TRBV29-1 and TRBJ1-5, with TRBD1 matching 7 bases. V was clipped by 6 bases and J by 0 bases; unmatched bases: 5. Per germline, CDR1 SQVTM and CDR2 ANQGSEA. The CDR3 loop spans 14 amino acids. The DNA for the CDR3 is TGCAGCGTCCGGACAGGTTTTAGCAATCAGCCCCAGCATTTT. Its translation is CSVRTGFSNQPQHF.

A few counts support this clone. The chain recombines TRBV18 with TRBJ2-1, with D unresolved. Trimming pared 6 bases from V and 14 bases from J, leaving 17 bases between. CDR1 is KGHSH and CDR2 is LQKENI in the germline V gene. CDR3 length: 12 amino acids. CDR3 bases: TGTGCCAGCTCCCCAGACATTTTACTTGAGTTCTTC. It is translated as CASSPDILLEFF.

The chain has TRBV5-1 and TRBJ1-5, with 8 bases lining up with TRBD1. The germline V gene has CDR1 SGHRS and CDR2 YFSETQ. V shed 4 bases and J 11 bases; nucleotides not matched to a gene: 5. CDR3 length equals 12 residues. The CDR3: CASSPRTGTQHF. The CDR3 DNA is TGCGCCAGCAGCCCGCGGACAGGGACCCAGCATTTT.

The J gene is TRBJ2-3, the V gene TRBV7-3; weak D call: TRBD2 (7 bases). The CDR3 is 16 amino acids. The germline CDR1 and CDR2 sequences are SGHTA and FQGTGA. The V end lost 1 base, the J end lost 4 bases, and 15 bases lay between the germline ends. Written as DNA, the CDR3 is TGTGCCAGCAGCTTAATGGGGGGGCTGGTTGCAGATACGCAGTATTTT. The encoded protein is CASSLMGGLVADTQYF.

This rearrangement joins TRBV4-1 to TRBJ2-1; a weak D match, TRBD2 (6 bases). The CDR3 length is 16 residues. Germline lookup yields CDR1 MGHRA and CDR2 YSYEKL. The germline V and J ends were trimmed by 3 bases and 4 bases, with 16 bases remaining between them. The CDR3 is CASSQPAGGAYNEQFF. The CDR3 DNA reads TGCGCCAGCAGCCAGCCGGCGGGCGGGGCATACAATGAGCAGTTCTTC.

The CDR3 reads CASSINEQFF. The CDR3 DNA is TGTGCCAGCAGCATCAATGAGCAGTTCTTC. The chain recombines TRBV7-8 with TRBJ2-1; D call uncertain. Germline loops: CDR1 SGHVS, CDR2 FQNEAQ. The CDR3 consists of 10 residues. The ends were cut back, 5 bases at V and 6 bases at J, with 2 bases in the middle.

The DNA of the CDR3 is TGCGCCAGCAGTCAGGCATCGAAACCCTCTGGGGCCAACGTCCTGACTTTC. Amino acid sequence: CASSQASKPSGANVLTF. The rearrangement uses TRBV23-1 and TRBJ2-6; D is unclear. TRBV23-1 is reported as an ORF; its role is uncertain. V was trimmed by 3 bases and J by 0 bases, leaving 12 bases between them. The CDR3 sequence is 17 residues long.

The chain has TRBV19 and TRBJ2-2; 8 positions agree with TRBD2. Germline CDR1 reads LNHDA; CDR2 reads SQIVND (reference sequence). V lost 4 bases to trimming and J lost 3 bases; unmatched junction nucleotides: 1. CDR3 length: 14 amino acids. Here the CDR3 reads CASSTRGDTGELFF. The DNA of the CDR3 is TGTGCCAGTAGTACGCGGGGGGACACCGGGGAGCTGTTTTTT.

The V and J genes are TRBV5-1 and TRBJ2-1, with 7 bases identical to TRBD2. Germline CDR1 is SGHRS and CDR2 is YFSETQ. After removal of 2 bases from V and 1 base from J, the junction contained 9 bases not matched to a gene. The CDR3 sequence is 17 residues long. This CDR3 is CASSLRTSSRSYNEQFF. The CDR3, as DNA: TGCGCCAGCAGCTTAAGGACTAGTTCTCGGTCCTACAATGAGCAGTTCTTC.

This clone was picked up a small number of times. The chain links TRBV5-4 to TRBJ2-2; 8 positions match TRBD1. V lost 5 bases and J lost 3; bases outside the gene matches: 3. The length of the CDR3 is 14 residues. Germline V lookup: CDR1 SGHNT, CDR2 YYREEE (reference sequence). The CDR3 coding sequence is TGTGCCAGCAGACCGGACAGGGACACCGGGGAGCTGTTTTTT. This codes for CASRPDRDTGELFF.

V and J are TRBV7-2 and TRBJ2-7; TRBD2 might be the D (6 bases). This CDR3 region has 12 residues. V lost 3 bases, J lost 5 bases, and 8 bases lay in between. Germline loops: CDR1 SGHTA, CDR2 FQGNSA. This chain's CDR3 is CASSFWGDEQYF. CDR3 coding DNA: TGTGCCAGCAGCTTCTGGGGGGACGAGCAGTACTTC.

This clone was seen more than once but under ten times. CDR3 amino acids: CASSPYRETMNTEAFF. DNA of the CDR3: TGTGCCAGCTCACCCTACAGGGAAACCATGAACACTGAAGCTTTCTTT. The chain combines TRBV18 with TRBJ1-1, with a weak D call TRBD1 (6 bases). V shed 3 bases and J shed 0 bases, with 14 bases lying between them. CDR1 and CDR2 from the germline V gene are KGHSH and LQKENI. The CDR3 has 16 amino acids.

The chain links TRBV7-2 to TRBJ2-3; D is perhaps TRBD1 or TRBD2 (6 bases each). Germline-derived CDR1 and CDR2 are SGHTA and FQGNSA. The germline V and J ends were trimmed by 7 bases and 1 base, with 12 bases remaining between them. This CDR3 contains 14 residues. The CDR3 bases are TGTGCCAGCACCCAACGGGGGCGCACAGATACGCAGTATTTT. It encodes CASTQRGRTDTQYF.

The chain uses TRBV7-9 and TRBJ1-2; D gene unclear. The CDR3 runs to 15 residues. From germline, CDR1 is SEHNR and CDR2 FQNEAQ (reference sequence). The V and J ends lost 1 base and 5 bases respectively, with 14 bases between them. This CDR3 reads CASSLGLSGEYGYTF. CDR3 nucleotides: TGTGCCAGCAGCTTAGGGCTTAGCGGGGAATATGGCTACACCTTC.

The genes are TRBV2 and TRBJ1-5, with D unclear. Trimming pared 8 bases from V and 3 bases from J, leaving 5 bases between. Germline assignment: CDR1 SNHLY and CDR2 FYNNEI. The CDR3 runs to 11 residues. The CDR3 sequence: CASAANQPQHF. The DNA for the CDR3 is TGTGCCAGCGCCGCCAATCAGCCCCAGCATTTT.

This chain joins TRBV6-5 and TRBJ1-1; tentatively, D is TRBD1 (5 bases). V lost 2 bases and J lost 4, with 8 bases in between. This CDR3 spans 13 amino acids. The germline gives CDR1 MNHEY, CDR2 SVGAGI. The CDR3 spells CASSYRQITEAFF. In DNA form, the CDR3 reads TGTGCCAGCAGTTACCGACAGATCACTGAAGCTTTCTTT.

For the CDR3, the DNA is TGCGCCAGCAGCTTCACTAGCCAGAGCTCCTACGAGCAGTACTTC. It yields the protein CASSFTSQSSYEQYF. The J gene is TRBJ2-7, the V gene TRBV5-1, with D possibly being TRBD2 (6 bases). The CDR3 sequence is 15 residues long. Germline lookup yields CDR1 SGHRS and CDR2 YFSETQ. Trimming removed 2 bases at V and 0 bases at J, with 12 bases between.

This clone has only a few counts. Distinct nucleotide sequences in the sample also encode this CDR3. V is TRBV7-2 and J is TRBJ2-7; D is uncertain. This CDR3 spans 11 amino acids. V gave up 4 bases and J gave up 3 bases, with 4 bases separating them. Germline V gene data show CDR1 as SGHTA and CDR2 as FQGNSA. The CDR3 here is CASSSLYEQYF. The CDR3 nucleotides are TGTGCCAGCAGCTCGCTCTACGAGCAGTACTTC.

J is TRBJ2-5 and V is TRBV6-5; D is undetermined. This CDR3 contains 14 residues. The germline CDR1 and CDR2 sequences are MNHEY and SVGAGI. V dropped 0 bases and J dropped 4 bases, with 9 bases sitting between them. The CDR3 here is CASSYSSGRETQYF. Here the CDR3 DNA reads TGTGCCAGCAGTTACTCGAGTGGAAGAGAGACCCAGTACTTC.

The chain employs TRBV5-1 and TRBJ2-1; 7 bases agree with TRBD2. After removal of 2 bases from V and 7 bases from J, the junction contained 6 bases not matched to a gene. The CDR3 length is 14 residues. The germline V gene encodes CDR1 SGHRS and CDR2 YFSETQ. CDR3 DNA: TGCGCCAGCAGCTTATCTCGGGGGGAGAATGAGCAGTTCTTC. Amino acids: CASSLSRGENEQFF. The full variable domain, rest sourced from reference TRBV5-1 and TRBJ2-1, is KAGVTQTPRYLIKTRGQQVTLSCSPISGHRSVSWYQQTPGQGLQFLFEYFSETQRNKGNFPGRFSGRQFSNSRSEMNVSTLELGDSALYLCASSLSRGENEQFFGPGTRLTVL.